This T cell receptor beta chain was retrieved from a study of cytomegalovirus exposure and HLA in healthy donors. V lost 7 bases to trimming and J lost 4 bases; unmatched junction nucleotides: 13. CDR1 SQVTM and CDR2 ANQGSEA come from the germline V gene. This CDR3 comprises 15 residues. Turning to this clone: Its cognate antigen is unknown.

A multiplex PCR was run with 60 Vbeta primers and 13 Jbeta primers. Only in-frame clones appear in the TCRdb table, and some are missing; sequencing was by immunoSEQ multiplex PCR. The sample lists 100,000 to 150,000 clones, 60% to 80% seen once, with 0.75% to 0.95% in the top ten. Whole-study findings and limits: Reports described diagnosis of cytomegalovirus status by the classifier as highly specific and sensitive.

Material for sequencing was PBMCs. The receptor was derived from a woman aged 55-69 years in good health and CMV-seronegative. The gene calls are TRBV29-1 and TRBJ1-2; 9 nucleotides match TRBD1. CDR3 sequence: CSGGGGQGGGYGYTF. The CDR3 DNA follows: TGCAGCGGGGGCGGGGGACAGGGAGGTGGCTATGGCTACACCTTC.